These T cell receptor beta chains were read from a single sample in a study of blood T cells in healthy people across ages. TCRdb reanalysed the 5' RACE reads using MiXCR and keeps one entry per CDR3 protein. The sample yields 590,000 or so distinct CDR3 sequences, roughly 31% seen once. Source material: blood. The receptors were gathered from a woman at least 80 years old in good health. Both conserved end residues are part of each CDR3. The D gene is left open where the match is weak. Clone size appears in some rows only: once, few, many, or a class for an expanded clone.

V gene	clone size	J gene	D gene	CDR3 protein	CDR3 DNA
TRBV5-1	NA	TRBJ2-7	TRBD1	CASSWIAGGGEQYF	TGCGCCAGCAGCTGGATCGCAGGGGGCGGTGAGCAGTACTTC
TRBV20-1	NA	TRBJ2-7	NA	CSASSGAGYEQYF	TGCAGTGCTAGCTCAGGGGCGGGTTACGAGCAGTACTTC
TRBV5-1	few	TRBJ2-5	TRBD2	CASSTGLAGGGEQYF	TGCGCCAGCAGCACCGGACTAGCGGGGGGGGGTGAGCAGTACTTC
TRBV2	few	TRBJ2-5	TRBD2	CASGGRWVAGSEETQYF	TGTGCCAGCGGGGGGCGTTGGGTAGCGGGGAGTGAAGAGACCCAGTACTTC
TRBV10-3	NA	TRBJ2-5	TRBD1	CAISESGQGGETQYF	TGTGCCATCAGTGAGTCCGGACAGGGCGGGGAGACCCAGTACTTC
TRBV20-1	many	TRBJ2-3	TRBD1	CSVITGGLTDTQYF	TGCAGTGTTATAACAGGGGGGCTGACAGATACGCAGTATTTT
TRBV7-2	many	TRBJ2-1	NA	CASSPAGHSYNEQFF	TGTGCCAGCAGCCCAGCGGGACACTCCTACAATGAGCAGTTCTTC
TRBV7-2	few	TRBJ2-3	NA	CASSLMRDTQYF	TGTGCCAGCAGCTTAATGAGAGATACGCAGTATTTT
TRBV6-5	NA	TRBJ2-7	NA	CASSYGTGRHEQYF	TGTGCCAGCAGTTACGGGACCGGGAGACACGAGCAGTACTTC
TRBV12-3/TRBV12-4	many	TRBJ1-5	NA	CASSLSGRNQPQHF	TGTGCCAGCAGTTTATCCGGTCGCAATCAGCCCCAGCATTTT
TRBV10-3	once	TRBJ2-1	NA	CAISERRDGEQFF	TGTGCCATCAGCGAGAGAAGGGATGGCGAGCAGTTCTTC
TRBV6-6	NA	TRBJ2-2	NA	CASRRGELFF	TGTGCCAGCAGACGGGGGGAGCTGTTTTTT
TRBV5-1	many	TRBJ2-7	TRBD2	CASSLIAGTTYEQYF	TGCGCCAGCTCCTTAATAGCGGGGACTACCTACGAGCAGTACTTC
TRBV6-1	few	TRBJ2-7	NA	CASSTGDTAYEQYF	TGTGCCAGCAGCACGGGGGACACCGCCTACGAGCAGTACTTC
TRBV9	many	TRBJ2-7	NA	CASSPAPGHGGEQYF	TGTGCCAGCAGCCCAGCGCCGGGACATGGCGGCGAGCAGTACTTC
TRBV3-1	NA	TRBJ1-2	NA	CASSQDLQGANYGYTF	TGTGCCAGCAGCCAAGATTTACAGGGAGCTAACTATGGCTACACCTTC
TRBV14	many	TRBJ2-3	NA	CASSPWVTDTQYF	TGTGCCAGCAGCCCCTGGGTAACAGATACGCAGTATTTT
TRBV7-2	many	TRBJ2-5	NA	CASSLGGAGQETQYF	TGTGCCAGCAGCTTAGGGGGGGCCGGGCAAGAGACCCAGTACTTC
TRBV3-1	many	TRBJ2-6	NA	CASSQAGSSGANVLTF	TGTGCCAGCAGCCAAGCCGGGAGCTCTGGGGCCAACGTCCTGACTTTC
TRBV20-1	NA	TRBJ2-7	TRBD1	CSARAGTGGIEQYF	TGCAGTGCTAGAGCAGGGACAGGGGGCATCGAGCAGTACTTC
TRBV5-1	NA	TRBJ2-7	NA	CASSLLAGLYNEQYF	TGCGCCAGCAGCTTGTTGGCGGGGCTCTACAATGAGCAGTACTTC
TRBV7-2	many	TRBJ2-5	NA	CASSLDMGGGETQYF	TGTGCCAGCAGCTTGGACATGGGGGGTGGAGAGACCCAGTACTTC
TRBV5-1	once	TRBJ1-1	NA	CASSLGPDIMYTEAFF	TGCGCCAGCAGCTTGGGACCGGACATAATGTACACTGAAGCTTTCTTT
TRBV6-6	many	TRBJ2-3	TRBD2	CASSSMTGGDTDTQYF	TGTGCCAGCAGTTCGATGACCGGGGGGGATACAGATACGCAGTATTTT
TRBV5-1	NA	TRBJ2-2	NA	CASSLGRAGAGELFF	TGCGCCAGCAGCTTGGGTCGGGCTGGGGCCGGGGAGCTGTTTTTT
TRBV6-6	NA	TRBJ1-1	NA	CASSYSGCGGAFF	TGTGCCAGCAGTTACAGCGGCTGTGGGGGAGCTTTCTTT
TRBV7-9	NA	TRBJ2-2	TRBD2	CASSSLAGDQTGELFF	TGTGCCAGCAGCTCACTAGCGGGAGATCAGACCGGGGAGCTGTTTTTT
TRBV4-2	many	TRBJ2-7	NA	CASSQEWRFSSYEQYF	TGTGCCAGCAGCCAAGAATGGCGGTTCAGCTCCTACGAGCAGTACTTC